This T cell receptor (beta chain) derives from a study of T cell responses to AZD1222 COVID-19 vaccine. General study points: Along spike, vaccine-associated CD4 TCRs were found throughout, with dominance at 160-218 and 743-854.

Concerning this clone: Its antigen is undetermined.

The CDR3 loop spans 15 amino acids. V shed 4 bases, J shed 0 bases, and the junction held 3 bases outside the gene matches. Germline V gene lookup returns CDR1 LGHDT and CDR2 YNNKEL (reference sequence). Data came from immunoSEQ multiplex PCR; TCRdb stores just in-frame clones and leaves some out. The data show some 110,000 clones, about 90% seen once. This clonotype was obtained from an adult in good health. Sequencing was performed on peripheral blood, taken on day 0 of AZD1222 vaccination. The rearrangement links TRBV3-1 (or the pseudogene TRBV3-2) to TRBJ2-7; 10 nucleotides agree with TRBD1. DNA for the CDR3: TGTGCCAGCAGCCCGAGGACAGGGGGCTCCTACGAGCAGTACTTC. As protein: CASSPRTGGSYEQYF.